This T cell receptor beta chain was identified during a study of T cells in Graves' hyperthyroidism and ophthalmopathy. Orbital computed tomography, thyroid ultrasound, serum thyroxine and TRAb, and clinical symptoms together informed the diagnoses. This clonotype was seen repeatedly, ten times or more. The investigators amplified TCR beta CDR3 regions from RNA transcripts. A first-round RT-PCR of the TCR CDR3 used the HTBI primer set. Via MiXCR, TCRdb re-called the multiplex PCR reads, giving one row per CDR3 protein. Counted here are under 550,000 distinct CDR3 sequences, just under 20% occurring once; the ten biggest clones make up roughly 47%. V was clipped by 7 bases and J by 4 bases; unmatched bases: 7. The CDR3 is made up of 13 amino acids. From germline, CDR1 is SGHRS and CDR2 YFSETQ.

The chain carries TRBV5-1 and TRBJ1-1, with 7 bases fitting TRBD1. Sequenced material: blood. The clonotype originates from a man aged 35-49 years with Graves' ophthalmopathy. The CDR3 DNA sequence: TGCGCCAGCTCCCAGACAGGGATCACTGAAGCTTTCTTT. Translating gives CASSQTGITEAFF.